The present TCR beta chain was sequenced within a study of OX40 agonist ivuxolimab in advanced cancers. Study-wide background: Subjects had a mean age of roughly 57 years, with a range of roughly 20 to 79; just over 80% were male. Study results and caveats: Averaging showed that CD8+ T cells had more expanded clones than CD4+ did. CD4+ and CD8+ T cells in blood underwent clonal expansion by week 6 at 0.1 to 3.0 mg/kg.

The table came from immunoSEQ multiplex PCR; TCRdb's copy has only in-frame clones and leaves some out. The sample consists of tens of thousands of clones, around 89% of them appearing once. Germline V gives CDR1 KGHSH, CDR2 LQKENI. The CDR3 spans 12 residues. Trimming left V 1 base short and J 8 bases short, with 6 bases between. Blood specimens came from baseline, cycle 4 day 1, and cycle 7 day 1. As regards this clone: Antigen unknown.

This receptor was taken from an adult with an advanced solid tumor such as melanoma, head and neck, liver or kidney cancer. The source was CD4+ or CD8+ T cells sorted from blood, collected in a trial of the OX40 agonist ivuxolimab. The chain joins TRBV18 to TRBJ2-1; D not resolved. Here the CDR3 DNA reads TGTGCCAGCTCACCACAGGGCCATGAGCAGTTCTTC. As protein: CASSPQGHEQFF.